This TCR beta chain was recovered during a study of response to subunit inactivated influenza vaccine. Study-wide findings and caveats: The authors proposed limited new T cell recruitment per seasonal influenza vaccination.

MiXCR was run by TCRdb on the RT-PCR reads, yielding one entry per CDR3 protein. The sample has just under 550,000 distinct CDR3 sequences, roughly 25% seen once. Trimming took off 1 base at V and 1 base at J, with 11 bases between the two ends. This CDR3 is built from 16 residues. Germline CDR1 is SGHRS and CDR2 is YFSETQ. Details on this clonotype: Its antigen is currently unknown.

The same data also contributed to another study, on T cells expressing NK-cell markers. That study adds: Scientists made TCR beta cDNA using 5'RACE template switching with UMIs. Repertoire data for TCR beta were derived from sorted T cells (CD3+CD56+NKG2C+, CD3+CD56+NKG2C- and CD3+CD56-NKG2C+). Sequenced donors, eight in total, included seven who were HCMV-seropositive and one who was seronegative.

The chain couples TRBV5-1 to TRBJ2-2; D gene unclear. The TCR was taken from a man over 45 who received an inactivated influenza vaccine. Sequenced here: CD4+ T cells sorted from PBMCs, sampled about 13 days after vaccination. CDR3: CASSLPRPLNTGELFF. The DNA of the CDR3 is TGCGCCAGCAGCTTGCCCCGACCGCTGAACACCGGGGAGCTGTTTTTT.